This record concerns one T cell receptor beta chain sequence. Its antigen remains unidentified. Base qualities are not at hand, and no much larger clone is one base apart. The collaborating institutions used their own protocols to collect whole blood in K2EDTA tubes. For TCRbeta analysis, collaborators shipped samples in one of three forms: frozen whole blood, isolated PBMCs, or DNA extracted from either of those sample types. TCRbeta CDR3 regions were amplified from genomic DNA by means of the immunoSEQ Assay, a bias-controlled multiplex PCR. Concerning the study's data processing: Nucleated cell counts per sample were estimated from amplification of reference gene primers within the assay. To quantify the absolute abundance of each unique TCRbeta CDR3 rearrangement, sequence reads were collapsed and filtered. Productive Simpson clonality was computed per sample as the square root of Simpson's diversity index over productive rearrangements. TCRdb stores this immuneACCESS table with in-frame sequences only. Part of the clones is absent; in the studies checked, under half of the shortfall reflects unresolved V genes, and no reason is known for the rest. Clone size and the V and J calls come from that table; the DNA yielded D and trimming. In all, the sample holds more than 65,000 clones, and about four fifths of those were seen once. Together, the top ten hold approximately 39% of the sample.

The germline ends are 12 bases apart after V is trimmed by 3 bases and J by 9 bases. Spanning cysteine to phenylalanine, the CDR3 consists of 13 amino acids. Of the read, only the CDR3 DNA is kept; its 39 bases are in frame from base 1. Looking up the germline V gene yields CDR1 SGHVS and CDR2 FQNEAQ. This entry comes from a study of blood T cell repertoires in COVID-19 (dated by TCRdb to 2018 to 2021). Study-wide context: Samples from collaborators originated in the United States, Italy and Spain and spanned both the acute and convalescent phases of COVID-19. Where available, HLA class I and class II types were taken from metadata supplied by the sample provider and were not determined by assay-based typing. Samples were obtained from the ongoing ImmuneRACE study (first 160 participants) and from some 1,300 subjects provided by 6 global collaborators. The material from the prospective study consisted of cDNA or gDNA derived from T cells, B-cell-depleted T cells, or PBMCs. Subjects who had been exposed to COVID-19, were actively infected with it, or had recovered from it provided the deeply sampled blood TCRbeta repertoires that made up the dataset. The repertoires were made available in a free public database intended to serve as a resource for research on the immune response to SARS-CoV-2. Nearly every sample came with metadata listing a de-identified subject ID, COVID-19 status, age in years and sex.

Paper-wide results and their limitations: How much clinical and demographic metadata was included differed by source and by participant, and the metadata was provided uncurated.

The clonotype originates from a woman between 65 and 79 years old with acute or convalescent COVID-19. The V and J genes are TRBV7-8 and TRBJ1-5; a tentative D call is TRBD1 (5 bases match). Material for sequencing was peripheral blood. The DNA reads as follows: TGTGCCAGCAGCTTGGGGCCAGCGAGGCCCCAGCATTTT. It translates to CASSLGPARPQHF. Where the CDR3 stops, the reference TRBV7-8 and TRBJ1-5 genes take over; the full variable domain is GAGVSQSPRYKVAKRGQDVALRCDPISGHVSLFWYQQALGQGPEFLTYFQNEAQLDKSGLPSDRFFAERPEGSVSTLKIQRTQQEDSAVYLCASSLGPARPQHFGDGTRLSIL.